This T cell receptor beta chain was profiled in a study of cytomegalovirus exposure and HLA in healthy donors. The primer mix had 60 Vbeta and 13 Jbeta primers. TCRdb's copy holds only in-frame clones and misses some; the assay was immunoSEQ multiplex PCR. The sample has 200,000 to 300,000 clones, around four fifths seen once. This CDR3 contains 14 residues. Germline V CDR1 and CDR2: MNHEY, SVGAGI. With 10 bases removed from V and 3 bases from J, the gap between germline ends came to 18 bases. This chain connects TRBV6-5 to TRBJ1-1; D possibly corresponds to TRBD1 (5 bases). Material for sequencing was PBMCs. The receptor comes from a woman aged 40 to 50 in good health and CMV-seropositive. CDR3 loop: CATSVGGADTEAFF. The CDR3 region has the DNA TGTGCCACCTCTGTGGGGGGAGCGGACACTGAAGCTTTCTTT.